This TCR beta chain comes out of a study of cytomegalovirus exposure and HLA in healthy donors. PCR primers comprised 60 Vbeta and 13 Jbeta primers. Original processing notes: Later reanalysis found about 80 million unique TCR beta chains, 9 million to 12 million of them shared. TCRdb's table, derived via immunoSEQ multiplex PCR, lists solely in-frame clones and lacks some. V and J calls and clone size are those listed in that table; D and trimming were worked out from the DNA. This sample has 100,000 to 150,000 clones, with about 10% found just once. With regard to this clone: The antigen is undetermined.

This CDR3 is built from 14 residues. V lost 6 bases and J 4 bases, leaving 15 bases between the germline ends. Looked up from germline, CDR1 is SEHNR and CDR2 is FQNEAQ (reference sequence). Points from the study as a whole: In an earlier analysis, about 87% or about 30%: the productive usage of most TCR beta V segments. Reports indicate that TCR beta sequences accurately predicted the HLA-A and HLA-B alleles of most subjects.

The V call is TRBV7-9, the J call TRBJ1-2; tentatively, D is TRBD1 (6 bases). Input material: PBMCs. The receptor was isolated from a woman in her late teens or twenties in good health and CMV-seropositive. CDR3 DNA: TGTGCCAGCAGTCCAACAGGGACCCCCTATGGCTACACCTTC. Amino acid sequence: CASSPTGTPYGYTF.